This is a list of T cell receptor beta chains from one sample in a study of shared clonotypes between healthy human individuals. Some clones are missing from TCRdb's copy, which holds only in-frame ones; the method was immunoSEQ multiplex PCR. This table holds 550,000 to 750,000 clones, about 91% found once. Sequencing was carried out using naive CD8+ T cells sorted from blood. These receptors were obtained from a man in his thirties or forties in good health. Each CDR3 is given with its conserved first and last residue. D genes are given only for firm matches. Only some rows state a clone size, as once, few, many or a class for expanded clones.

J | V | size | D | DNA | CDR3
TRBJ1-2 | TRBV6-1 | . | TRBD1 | TGTGCCAGCAAACAGACAGGGCTCTATGGCTACACCTTC | CASKQTGLYGYTF
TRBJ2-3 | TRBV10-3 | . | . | TGTGCCATCAGTGAGACCTCCAGGGGCGGGGATACGCAGTATTTT | CAISETSRGGDTQYF
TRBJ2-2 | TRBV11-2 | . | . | TGTGCCAGCAGCTTAGAGGTGACCGGGGAGCTGTTTTTT | CASSLEVTGELFF
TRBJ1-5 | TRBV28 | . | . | TGTGCCAGCATGGGCAGGGAGAATCAGCCCCAGCATTTT | CASMGRENQPQHF
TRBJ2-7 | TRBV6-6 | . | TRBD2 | TGTGCCAGCAGTTACGGCGGGAGCGGCGAGCAGTACTTC | CASSYGGSGEQYF
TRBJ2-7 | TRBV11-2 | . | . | TGTGCCAGCAGCTTTGGGGGGCGTAGATTCGAGCAGTACTTC | CASSFGGRRFEQYF
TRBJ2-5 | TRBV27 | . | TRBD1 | TGTGCCAGCGGAGGGACAGGGAAAGAGACCCAGTACTTC | CASGGTGKETQYF
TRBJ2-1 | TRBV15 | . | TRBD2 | TGTGCCACTTTAAATAGCGGGTATTCCTACAATGAGCAGTTCTTC | CATLNSGYSYNEQFF
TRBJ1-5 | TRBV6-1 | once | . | TGTGCCAGCAGTGAAACCCGACAGCATAGCAATCAGCCCCAGCATTTT | CASSETRQHSNQPQHF
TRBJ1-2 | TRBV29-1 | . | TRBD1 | TGCAGCGTTGAGGGGACGGGACAGCCATATGGCTACACCTTC | CSVEGTGQPYGYTF
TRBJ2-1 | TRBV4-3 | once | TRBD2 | TGCGCCAGCAGCCAAGATAGGGCCGGGCTAGCGGGAAATAGTGAGCAGTTCTTC | CASSQDRAGLAGNSEQFF
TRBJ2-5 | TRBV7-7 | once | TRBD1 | TGTGCCAGCAGCAGCACGACAGGGTTGGAGACCCAGTACTTC | CASSSTTGLETQYF
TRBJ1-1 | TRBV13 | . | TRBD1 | TGTGCCAGCAGCTCGACAGGGGGCATTGGTGAAGCTTTCTTT | CASSSTGGIGEAFF
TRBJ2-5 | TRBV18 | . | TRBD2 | TGTGCCAGCTCACCATATCCCACTAGCGGGAACCAAGAGACCCAGTACTTC | CASSPYPTSGNQETQYF
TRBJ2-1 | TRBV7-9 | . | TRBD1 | TGTGCCAGCAGCTCCCCGACAGGGCACAACTACAATGAGCAGTTCTTC | CASSSPTGHNYNEQFF
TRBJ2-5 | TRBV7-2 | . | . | TGTGCCAGCAGCTTAGTAGGGTTAGCGACCCGAATCCAAGAGACCCAGTACTTC | CASSLVGLATRIQETQYF
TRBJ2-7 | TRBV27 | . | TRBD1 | TGTCAGTGCCGGACAGGGGGCGAGCAGTACTTC | CQCRTGGEQYF
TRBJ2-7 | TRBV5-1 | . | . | TGCGCCAGCAGATCCAACGACGAGCAGTACTTC | CASRSNDEQYF
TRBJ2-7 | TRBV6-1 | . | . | TGTGCCAGCAGTGTCTACAGTTCCTACGAGCAGTACTTC | CASSVYSSYEQYF
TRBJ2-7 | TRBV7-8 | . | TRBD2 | TGTGCCAGCAGCTCGAGGATAGCGGGAGTTTATTACGAGCAGTACTTC | CASSSRIAGVYYEQYF
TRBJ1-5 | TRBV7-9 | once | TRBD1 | TGTGCCAGCAGCTTAGCGGGACAGCATTTGAATCAGCCCCAGCATTTT | CASSLAGQHLNQPQHF
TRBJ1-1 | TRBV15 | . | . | TGTGCCACCAGCAGGGATCGATCGCAGAACACTGAAGCTTTCTTT | CATSRDRSQNTEAFF
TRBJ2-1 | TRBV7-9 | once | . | TGTGCCAGCAGCTTAGTAGGACGGAATGAGCAGTTCTTC | CASSLVGRNEQFF
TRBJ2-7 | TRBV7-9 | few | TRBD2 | TGTGCCAGCAGCCCAGGTAGCCTAGCGGGAGCGTACGAGCAGTACTTC | CASSPGSLAGAYEQYF
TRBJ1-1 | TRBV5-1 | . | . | TGCGCCAGCAGGGGAACGACAGACCTTGAAGCTTTCTTT | CASRGTTDLEAFF
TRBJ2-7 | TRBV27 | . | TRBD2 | TGTGCCAGCAGGGTCGGACTAGCGGGGGGATACGAGCAGTACTTC | CASRVGLAGGYEQYF
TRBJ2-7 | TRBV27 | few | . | TGTGCCAGCAGTCCCCTCTCGGGACTGGGCAGAAACGAGCAGTACTTC | CASSPLSGLGRNEQYF
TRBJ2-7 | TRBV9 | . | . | TGTGCCAGCAGCGTAGCCTGGCAGGGCGGCTACGAGCAGTACTTC | CASSVAWQGGYEQYF